This entry concerns a single TCR beta chain. Antigen unknown. A second about 7 to 11 cycle PCR used barcoded and J-beta primers. A template-switch adaptor containing 12 random nucleotides labeled each cDNA molecule. TCRdb used MiXCR to reprocess the 5' RACE reads, holding one entry per CDR3 protein. Among roughly 1.5 million distinct CDR3 sequences listed, 35% to 45% were seen once. The data were taken from a study of blood T cells in healthy people across ages. Whole-study results and caveats: When set beside aged donors, long-lived donors presented more naive CD4+ cells and higher diversity.

Each sample provided at least 6 micrograms of extracted total RNA. The TCR was taken from a young woman in good health. The material sequenced was blood.

CDR3 bases: TGTGCCAGCAGCGAGACAGGGCCGGTAGGTTATGAGCAGTACTTC. Translated: CASSETGPVGYEQYF. The chain couples TRBV11-2 to TRBJ2-5, with 7 bases matching TRBD1. Germline V lookup: CDR1 SGHAT, CDR2 FQNNGV. The CDR3 is 15 residues long. V shed 5 bases, J shed 11 bases, and the junction held 17 bases outside the gene matches.